One TCR beta chain is described in this entry. Its cognate antigen has yet to be identified. Base-call qualities are not available, and no considerably larger clone is one nucleotide away. This entry is derived from a study of response to subunit inactivated influenza vaccine (dated by TCRdb to between 2018 and 2020). About the investigation overall: To follow how T cells responded to a trivalent subunit inactivated influenza vaccine, the researchers relied on deep quantitative profiling of the T cell receptor repertoire. Overall study results and their limits: The authors suggested that each seasonal influenza vaccination may recruit only a limited number of new T cells.

The method was RT-PCR. The run used an Illumina HiSeq 2500. Using fastp at Q25 and MiXCR, TCRdb reprocessed the public reads and kept productive beta chains. Each entry is one CDR3 protein sequence, shown with its most common DNA and genes. The sample records hundreds of thousands of distinct CDR3 sequences, roughly 23% of which are singletons. Less than 2.5% of the sample belongs to the ten largest clones. The sample here was CD4+ T cells sorted from PBMCs, taken 4 to 6 days after vaccination. This TCR derives from a man between 45 and 60 years old who received an inactivated influenza vaccine. Donor details come from another sample of the same person, matched by shared clones.

The CDR3 reads CASSLGGGIVADTQYF. The nucleotide sequence is TGTGCCAGCAGTTTAGGCGGGGGAATAGTTGCAGATACGCAGTATTTT. Recombination joined TRBV12-3 or TRBV12-4 with TRBJ2-3; 7 junctional bases match TRBD2. Relative to germline, V is missing 1 base and J is missing 4 bases, with 8 bases of the junction outside any gene match. Reading from cysteine to phenylalanine, the CDR3 counts 16 amino acids. Here the CDR3 DNA is all that survives: 48 bases in frame from base 1.